This T cell receptor beta chain originates from a study of blood T cells in healthy people across ages. Combining a sample-barcoded 5' primer with a J-beta primer mix, a second PCR ran for roughly 7 to 11 cycles. TCRdb re-analysed the 5' RACE reads in MiXCR, keeping a single row per CDR3 protein. The table records about 1.4 million distinct CDR3 sequences, 45% to 70% of them present only once. General study results and limits: No conclusive comparison of naive versus antigen-experienced cells was possible with unsorted PBMCs.

Between the trimmed V and J ends, which lost 0 bases and 11 bases, there was a span of 13 bases. CDR3 length: 12 amino acids. CDR1 is DFQATT and CDR2 is SNEGSKA in the germline V gene (reference sequence). Per individual sample, total RNA of at least 5.5 micrograms was extracted. This clonotype was counted only a few times. Its target is not known. The V gene is TRBV20-1, the J gene TRBJ2-5; no clear D. The sequence came from a man between 18 and 29 years old in good health. The specimen sequenced was blood. CDR3 bases: TGCAGTGCTAGAGATCAGGTGAAGGAGCAGTACTTC. Protein sequence: CSARDQVKEQYF.